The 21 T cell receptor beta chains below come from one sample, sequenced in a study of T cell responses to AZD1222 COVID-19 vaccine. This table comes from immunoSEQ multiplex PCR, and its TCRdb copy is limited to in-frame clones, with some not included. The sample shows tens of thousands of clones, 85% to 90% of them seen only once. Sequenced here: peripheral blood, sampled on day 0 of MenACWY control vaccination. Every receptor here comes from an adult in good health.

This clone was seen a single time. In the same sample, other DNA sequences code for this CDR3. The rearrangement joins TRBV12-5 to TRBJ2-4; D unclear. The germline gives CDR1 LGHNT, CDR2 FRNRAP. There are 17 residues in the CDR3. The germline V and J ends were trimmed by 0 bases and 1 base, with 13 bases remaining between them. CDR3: CASGLVLGVVAKNIQYF. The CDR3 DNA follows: TGTGCTAGTGGTTTGGTATTGGGCGTAGTGGCCAAAAACATTCAGTACTTC.

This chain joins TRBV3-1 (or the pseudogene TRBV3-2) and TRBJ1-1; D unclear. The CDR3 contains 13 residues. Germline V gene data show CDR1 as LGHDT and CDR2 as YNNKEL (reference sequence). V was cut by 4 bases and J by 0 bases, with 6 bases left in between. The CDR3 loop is CASSLRLNTEAFF. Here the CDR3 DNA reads TGTGCCAGCAGCCTACGGTTGAACACTGAAGCTTTCTTT.

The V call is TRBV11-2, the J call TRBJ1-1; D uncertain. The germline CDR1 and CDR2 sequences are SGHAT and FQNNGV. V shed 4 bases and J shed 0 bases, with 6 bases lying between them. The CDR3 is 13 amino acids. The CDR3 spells CASSSSLNTEAFF. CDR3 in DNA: TGTGCCAGCAGCTCGTCCCTGAACACTGAAGCTTTCTTT.

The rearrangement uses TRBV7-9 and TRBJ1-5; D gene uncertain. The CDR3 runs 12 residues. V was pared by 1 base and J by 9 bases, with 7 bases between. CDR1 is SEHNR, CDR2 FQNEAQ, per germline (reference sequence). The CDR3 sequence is CASSLGSGPQHF. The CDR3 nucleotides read TGTGCCAGCAGCTTAGGTTCTGGGCCCCAGCATTTT.

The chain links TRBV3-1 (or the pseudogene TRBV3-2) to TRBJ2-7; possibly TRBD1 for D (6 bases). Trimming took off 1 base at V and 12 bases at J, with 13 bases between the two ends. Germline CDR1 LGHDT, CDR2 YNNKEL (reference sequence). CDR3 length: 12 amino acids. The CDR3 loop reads CASSQAQGLAYF. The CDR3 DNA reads TGTGCCAGCAGCCAAGCTCAGGGGTTGGCGTACTTC.

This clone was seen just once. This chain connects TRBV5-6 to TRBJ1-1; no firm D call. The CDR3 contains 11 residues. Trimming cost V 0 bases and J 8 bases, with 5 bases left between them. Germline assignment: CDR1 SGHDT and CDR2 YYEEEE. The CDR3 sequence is CASSLEREAFF. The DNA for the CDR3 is TGTGCCAGCAGCTTGGAAAGGGAAGCTTTCTTT.

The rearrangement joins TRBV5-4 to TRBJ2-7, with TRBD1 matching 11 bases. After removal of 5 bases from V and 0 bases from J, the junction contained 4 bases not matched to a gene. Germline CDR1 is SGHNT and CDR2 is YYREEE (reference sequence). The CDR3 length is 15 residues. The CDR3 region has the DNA TGTGCCAGCAGTCGGGACAGGGGGAGCTCCTACGAGCAGTACTTC. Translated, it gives CASSRDRGSSYEQYF.

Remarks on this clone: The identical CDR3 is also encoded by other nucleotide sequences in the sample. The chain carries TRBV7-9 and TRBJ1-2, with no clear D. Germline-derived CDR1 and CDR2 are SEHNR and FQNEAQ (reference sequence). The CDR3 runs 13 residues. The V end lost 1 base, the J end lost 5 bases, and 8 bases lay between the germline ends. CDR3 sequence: CASSLVGGYGYTF. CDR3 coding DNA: TGTGCCAGCAGCTTAGTCGGTGGTTATGGCTACACCTTC.

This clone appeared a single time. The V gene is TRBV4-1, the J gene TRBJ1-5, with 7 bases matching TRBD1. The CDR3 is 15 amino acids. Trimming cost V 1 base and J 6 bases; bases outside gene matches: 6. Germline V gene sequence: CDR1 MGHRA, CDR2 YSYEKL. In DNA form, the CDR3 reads TGCGCCAGCAGCCAAGGACCAGGGGGGAGTCAGCCCCAGCATTTT. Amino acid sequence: CASSQGPGGSQPQHF.

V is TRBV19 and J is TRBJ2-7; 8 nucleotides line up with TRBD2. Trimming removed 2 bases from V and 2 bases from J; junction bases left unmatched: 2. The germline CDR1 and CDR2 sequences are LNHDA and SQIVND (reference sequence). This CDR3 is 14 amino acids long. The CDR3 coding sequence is TGTGCCAGTAGTATAAGCGGGGGAGCCTACGAGCAGTACTTC. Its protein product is CASSISGGAYEQYF.

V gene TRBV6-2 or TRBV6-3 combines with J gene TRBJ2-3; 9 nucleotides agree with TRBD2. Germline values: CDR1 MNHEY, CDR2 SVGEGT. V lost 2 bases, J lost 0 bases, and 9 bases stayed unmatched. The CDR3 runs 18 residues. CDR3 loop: CASSYVMGSGGSTDTQYF. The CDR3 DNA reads TGTGCCAGCAGTTACGTGATGGGCAGCGGGGGGAGCACAGATACGCAGTATTTT.

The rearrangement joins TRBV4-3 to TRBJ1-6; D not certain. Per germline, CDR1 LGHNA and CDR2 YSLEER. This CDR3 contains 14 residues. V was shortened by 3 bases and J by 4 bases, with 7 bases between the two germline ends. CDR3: CASSQQDYNSPLHF. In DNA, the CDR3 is TGCGCCAGCAGCCAGCAGGATTATAATTCACCCCTCCACTTT.

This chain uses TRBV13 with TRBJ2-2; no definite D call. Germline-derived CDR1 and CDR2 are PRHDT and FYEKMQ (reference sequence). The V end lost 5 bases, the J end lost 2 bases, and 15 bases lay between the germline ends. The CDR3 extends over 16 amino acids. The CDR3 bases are TGTGCCAGCAGCGATCCGAACAGAGATAACACCGGGGAGCTGTTTTTT. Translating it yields CASSDPNRDNTGELFF.

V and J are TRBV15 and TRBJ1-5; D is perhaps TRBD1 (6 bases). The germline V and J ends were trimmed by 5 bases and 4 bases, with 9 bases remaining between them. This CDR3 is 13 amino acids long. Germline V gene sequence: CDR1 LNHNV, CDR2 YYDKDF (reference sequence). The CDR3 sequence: CATSVTGNQPQHF. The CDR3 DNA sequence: TGTGCCACCAGCGTCACAGGGAATCAGCCCCAGCATTTT.

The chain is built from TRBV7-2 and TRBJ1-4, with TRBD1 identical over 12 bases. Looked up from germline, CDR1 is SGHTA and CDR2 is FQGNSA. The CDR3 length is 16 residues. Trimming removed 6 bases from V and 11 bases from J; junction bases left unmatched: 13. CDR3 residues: CASSRTLGQGAGKLFF. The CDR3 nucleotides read TGTGCCAGCAGTCGAACTTTGGGACAGGGGGCGGGGAAACTGTTTTTT.

The CDR3, as DNA: TGCAGCGTCAAAGGGGGGAACACTGAAGCTTTCTTT. Its protein is CSVKGGNTEAFF. V and J are TRBV29-1 and TRBJ1-1, with a possible D match to TRBD1 (6 bases). Trimming cost V 6 bases and J 1 base, with 9 bases left between them. The length of the CDR3 is 12 residues. The germline gives CDR1 SQVTM, CDR2 ANQGSEA. The full variable domain, with the rest looked up from reference TRBV29-1 and TRBJ1-1, is SAVISQKPSRDICQRGTSLTIQCQVDSQVTMMFWYRQQPGQSLTLIATANQGSEATYESGFVIDKFPISRPNLTFSTLTVSNMSPEDSSIYLCSVKGGNTEAFFGQGTRLTVV.

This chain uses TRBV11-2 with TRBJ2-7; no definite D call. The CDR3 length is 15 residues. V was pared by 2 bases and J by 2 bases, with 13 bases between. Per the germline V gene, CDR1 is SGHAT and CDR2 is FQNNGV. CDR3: CASSLNPGATYEQYF. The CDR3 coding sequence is TGTGCCAGCAGCTTAAACCCGGGCGCCACCTACGAGCAGTACTTC. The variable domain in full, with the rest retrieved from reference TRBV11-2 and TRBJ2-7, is EAGVAQSPRYKIIEKRQSVAFWCNPISGHATLYWYQQILGQGPKLLIQFQNNGVVDDSQLPKDRFSAERLKGVDSTLKIQPAKLEDSAVYLCASSLNPGATYEQYFGPGTRLTVT.

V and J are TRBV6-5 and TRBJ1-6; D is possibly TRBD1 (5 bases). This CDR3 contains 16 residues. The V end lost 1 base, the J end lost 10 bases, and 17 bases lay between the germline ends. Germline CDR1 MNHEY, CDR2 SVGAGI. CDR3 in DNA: TGTGCCAGCAGTTACTGGGGAGGGCGCGGGGGATCACCCCTCCACTTT. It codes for CASSYWGGRGGSPLHF.

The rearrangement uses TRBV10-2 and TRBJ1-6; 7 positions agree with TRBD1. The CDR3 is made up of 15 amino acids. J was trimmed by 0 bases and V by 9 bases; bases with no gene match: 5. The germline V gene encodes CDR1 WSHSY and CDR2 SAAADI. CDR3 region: CASRQGSSYNSPLHF. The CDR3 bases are TGCGCCAGTCGACAGGGTAGCTCCTATAATTCACCCCTCCACTTT.

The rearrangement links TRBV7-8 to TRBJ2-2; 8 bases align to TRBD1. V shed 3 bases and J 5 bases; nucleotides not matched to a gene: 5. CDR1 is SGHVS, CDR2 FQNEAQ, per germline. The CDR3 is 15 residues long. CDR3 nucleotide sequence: TGTGCCAGCAGCTTGGGCAACAGGGGGACCGGGGAGCTGTTTTTT. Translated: CASSLGNRGTGELFF.

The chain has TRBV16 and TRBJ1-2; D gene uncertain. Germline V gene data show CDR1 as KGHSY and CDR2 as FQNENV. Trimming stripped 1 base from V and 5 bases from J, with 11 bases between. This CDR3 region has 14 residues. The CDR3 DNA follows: TGTGCCAGCAGCCAATTGAACTCCGAGTATGGCTACACCTTC. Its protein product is CASSQLNSEYGYTF.